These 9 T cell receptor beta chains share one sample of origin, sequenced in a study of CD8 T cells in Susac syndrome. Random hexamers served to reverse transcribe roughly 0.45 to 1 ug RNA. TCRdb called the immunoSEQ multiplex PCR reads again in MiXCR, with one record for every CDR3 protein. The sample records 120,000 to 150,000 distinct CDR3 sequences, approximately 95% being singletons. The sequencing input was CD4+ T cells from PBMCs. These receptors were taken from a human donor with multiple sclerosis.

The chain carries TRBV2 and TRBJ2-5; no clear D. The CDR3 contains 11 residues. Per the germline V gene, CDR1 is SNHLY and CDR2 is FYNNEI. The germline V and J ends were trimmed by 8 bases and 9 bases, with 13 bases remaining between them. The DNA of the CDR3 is TGTGCCAGCGATTTGCAGGCTTCCCAGTACTTC. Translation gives CASDLQASQYF. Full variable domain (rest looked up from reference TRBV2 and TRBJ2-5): EPEVTQTPSHQVTQMGQEVILRCVPISNHLYFYWYRQILGQKVEFLVSFYNNEISEKSEIFDDQFSVERPDGSNFTLKIRSTKLEDSAMYFCASDLQASQYFGPGTRLLVL.

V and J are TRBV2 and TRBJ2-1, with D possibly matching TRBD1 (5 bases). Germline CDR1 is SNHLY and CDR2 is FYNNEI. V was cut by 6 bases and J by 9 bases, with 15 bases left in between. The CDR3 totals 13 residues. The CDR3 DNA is TGTGCCAGCAGAGGGGAAGGGCGTGGTGAGCAGTTCTTC. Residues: CASRGEGRGEQFF. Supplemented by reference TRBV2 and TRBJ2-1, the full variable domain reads EPEVTQTPSHQVTQMGQEVILRCVPISNHLYFYWYRQILGQKVEFLVSFYNNEISEKSEIFDDQFSVERPDGSNFTLKIRSTKLEDSAMYFCASRGEGRGEQFFGPGTRLTVL.

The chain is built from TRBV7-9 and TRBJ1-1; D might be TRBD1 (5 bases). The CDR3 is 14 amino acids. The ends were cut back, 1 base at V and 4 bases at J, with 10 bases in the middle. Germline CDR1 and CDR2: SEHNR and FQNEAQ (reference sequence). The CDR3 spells CASSLDVGGTEAFF. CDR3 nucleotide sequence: TGTGCCAGCAGCTTAGATGTCGGGGGCACTGAAGCTTTCTTT. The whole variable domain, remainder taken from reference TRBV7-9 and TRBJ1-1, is DTGVSQNPRHKITKRGQNVTFRCDPISEHNRLYWYRQTLGQGPEFLTYFQNEAQLEKSRLLSDRFSAERPKGSFSTLEIQRTEQGDSAMYLCASSLDVGGTEAFFGQGTRLTVV.

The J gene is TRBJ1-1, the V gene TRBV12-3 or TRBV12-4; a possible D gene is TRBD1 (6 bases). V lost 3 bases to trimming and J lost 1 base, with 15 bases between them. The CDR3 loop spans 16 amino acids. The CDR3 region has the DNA TGTGCCAGCAGTTTGCGGGACACCGTTACGAACACTGAAGCTTTCTTT. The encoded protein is CASSLRDTVTNTEAFF.

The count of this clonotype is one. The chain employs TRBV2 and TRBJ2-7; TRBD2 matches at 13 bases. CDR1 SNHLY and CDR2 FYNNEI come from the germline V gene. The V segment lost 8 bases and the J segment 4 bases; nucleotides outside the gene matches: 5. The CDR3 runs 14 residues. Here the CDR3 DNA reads TGTGCCAGCCGCCCGGGACTAGCGGGATACGAGCAGTACTTC. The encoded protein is CASRPGLAGYEQYF. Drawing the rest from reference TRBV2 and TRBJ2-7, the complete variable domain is EPEVTQTPSHQVTQMGQEVILRCVPISNHLYFYWYRQILGQKVEFLVSFYNNEISEKSEIFDDQFSVERPDGSNFTLKIRSTKLEDSAMYFCASRPGLAGYEQYFGPGTRLTVT.

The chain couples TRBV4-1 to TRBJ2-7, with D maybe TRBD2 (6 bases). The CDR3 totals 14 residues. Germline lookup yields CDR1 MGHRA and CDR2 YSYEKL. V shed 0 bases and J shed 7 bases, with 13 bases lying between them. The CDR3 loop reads CASSQDRRGREQYF. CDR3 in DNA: TGCGCCAGCAGCCAAGATCGACGGGGGAGAGAGCAGTACTTC.

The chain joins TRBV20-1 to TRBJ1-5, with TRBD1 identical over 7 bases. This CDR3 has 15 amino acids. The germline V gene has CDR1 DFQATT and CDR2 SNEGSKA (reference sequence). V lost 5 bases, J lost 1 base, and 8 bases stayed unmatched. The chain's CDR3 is CSAGLRTGSNQPQHF. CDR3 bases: TGCAGTGCTGGCCTGCGGACAGGCAGCAATCAGCCCCAGCATTTT.

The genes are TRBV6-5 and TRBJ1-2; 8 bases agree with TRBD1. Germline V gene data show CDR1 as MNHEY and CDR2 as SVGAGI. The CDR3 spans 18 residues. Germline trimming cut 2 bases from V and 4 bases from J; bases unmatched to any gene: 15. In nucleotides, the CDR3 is TGTGCCAGCAGTTACAAGGGGCTTGGGGGGGACAGGCGCTATGGCTACACCTTC. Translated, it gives CASSYKGLGGDRRYGYTF.

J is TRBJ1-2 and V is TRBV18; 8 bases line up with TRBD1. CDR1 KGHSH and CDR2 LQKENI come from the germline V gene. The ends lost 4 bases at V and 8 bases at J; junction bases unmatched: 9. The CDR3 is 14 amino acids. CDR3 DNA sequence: TGTGCCAGCTCACGGACAGGGCGGACAGAGGGCTACACCTTC. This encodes CASSRTGRTEGYTF. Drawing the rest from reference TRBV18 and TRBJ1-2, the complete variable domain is NAGVMQNPRHLVRRRGQEARLRCSPMKGHSHVYWYRQLPEEGLKFMVYLQKENIIDESGMPKERFSAEFPKEGPSILRIQQVVRGDSAAYFCASSRTGRTEGYTFGSGTRLTVV.